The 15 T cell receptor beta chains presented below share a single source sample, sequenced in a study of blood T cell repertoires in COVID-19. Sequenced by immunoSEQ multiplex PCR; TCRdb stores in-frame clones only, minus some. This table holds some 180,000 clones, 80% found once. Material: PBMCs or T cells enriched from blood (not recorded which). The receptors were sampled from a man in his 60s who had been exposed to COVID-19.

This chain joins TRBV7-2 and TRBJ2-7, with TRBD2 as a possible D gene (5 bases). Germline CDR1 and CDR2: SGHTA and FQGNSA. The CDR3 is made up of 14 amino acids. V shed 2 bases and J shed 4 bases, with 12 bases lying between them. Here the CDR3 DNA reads TGTGCCAGCAGCTTAATGGTGGGAGCGTACGAGCAGTACTTC. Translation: CASSLMVGAYEQYF.

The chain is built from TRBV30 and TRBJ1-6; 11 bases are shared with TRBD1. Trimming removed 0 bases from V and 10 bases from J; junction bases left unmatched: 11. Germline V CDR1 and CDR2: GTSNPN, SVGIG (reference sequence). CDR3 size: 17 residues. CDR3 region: CAWSVSGQGGRGSPLHF. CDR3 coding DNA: TGTGCCTGGAGTGTATCGGGACAGGGGGGTAGAGGATCACCCCTCCACTTT.

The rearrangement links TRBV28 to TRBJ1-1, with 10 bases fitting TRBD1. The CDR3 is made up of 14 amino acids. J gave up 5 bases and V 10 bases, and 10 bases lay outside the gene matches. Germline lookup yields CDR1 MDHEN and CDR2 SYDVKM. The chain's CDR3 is CATGRGQGITEAFF. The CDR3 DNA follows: TGTGCCACTGGGAGGGGACAGGGGATAACTGAAGCTTTCTTT.

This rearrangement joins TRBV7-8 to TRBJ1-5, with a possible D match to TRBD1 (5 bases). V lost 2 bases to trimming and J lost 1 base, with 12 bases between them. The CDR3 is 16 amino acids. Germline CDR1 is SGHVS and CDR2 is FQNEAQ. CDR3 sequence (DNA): TGTGCCAGCAGCTTAAACAGGACTAGAAGCAATCAGCCCCAGCATTTT. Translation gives CASSLNRTRSNQPQHF.

CDR3 in DNA: TGTGCCAGCAGCACCGGACAGACGAACACCGGGGAGCTGTTTTTT. This codes for CASSTGQTNTGELFF. The chain joins TRBV7-2 to TRBJ2-2, with TRBD1 as a possible D gene (6 bases). The CDR3 has 15 residues. The germline gives CDR1 SGHTA, CDR2 FQGNSA. V dropped 5 bases and J dropped 0 bases, with 10 bases sitting between them.

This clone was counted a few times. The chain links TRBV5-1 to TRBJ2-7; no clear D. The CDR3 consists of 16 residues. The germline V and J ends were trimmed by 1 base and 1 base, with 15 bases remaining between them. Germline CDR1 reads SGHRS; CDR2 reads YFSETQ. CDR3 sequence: CASSLFTNSPSYEQYF. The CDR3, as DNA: TGCGCCAGCAGCTTGTTTACCAACAGCCCTTCCTACGAGCAGTACTTC.

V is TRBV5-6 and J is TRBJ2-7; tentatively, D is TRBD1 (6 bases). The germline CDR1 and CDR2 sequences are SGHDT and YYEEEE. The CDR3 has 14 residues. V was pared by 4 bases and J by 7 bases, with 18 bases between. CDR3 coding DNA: TGTGCCAGCAGCCCGGAACAGGGTGTGGGTGAGCAGTACTTC. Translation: CASSPEQGVGEQYF. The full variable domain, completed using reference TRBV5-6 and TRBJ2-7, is DAGVTQSPTHLIKTRGQQVTLRCSPKSGHDTVSWYQQALGQGPQFIFQYYEEEERQRGNFPDRFSGHQFPNYSSELNVNALLLGDSALYLCASSPEQGVGEQYFGPGTRLTVT.

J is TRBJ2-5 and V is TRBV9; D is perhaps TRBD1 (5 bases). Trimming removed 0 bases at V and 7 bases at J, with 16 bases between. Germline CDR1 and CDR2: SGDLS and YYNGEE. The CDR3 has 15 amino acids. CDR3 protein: CASSVDVGQVGTQYF. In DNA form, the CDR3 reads TGTGCCAGCAGCGTAGATGTGGGGCAGGTCGGGACCCAGTACTTC.

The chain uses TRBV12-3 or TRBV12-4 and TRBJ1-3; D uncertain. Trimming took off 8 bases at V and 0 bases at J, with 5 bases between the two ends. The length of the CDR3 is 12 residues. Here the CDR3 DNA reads TGTGCCAGCGGCCACTCTGGAAACACCATATATTTT. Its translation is CASGHSGNTIYF.

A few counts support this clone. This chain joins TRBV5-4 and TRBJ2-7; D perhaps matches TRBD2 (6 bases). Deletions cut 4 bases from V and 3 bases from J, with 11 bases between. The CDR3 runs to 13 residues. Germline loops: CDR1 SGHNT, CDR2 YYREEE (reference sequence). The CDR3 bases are TGTGCCAGCAGCGGCGGGGTCAGCTACGAGCAGTACTTC. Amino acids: CASSGGVSYEQYF.

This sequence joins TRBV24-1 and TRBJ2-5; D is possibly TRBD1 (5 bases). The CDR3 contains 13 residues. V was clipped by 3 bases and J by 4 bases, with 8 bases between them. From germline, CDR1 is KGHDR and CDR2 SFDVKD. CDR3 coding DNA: TGTGCCACCAGTGATGGGGCCCCAGAGACCCAGTACTTC. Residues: CATSDGAPETQYF.

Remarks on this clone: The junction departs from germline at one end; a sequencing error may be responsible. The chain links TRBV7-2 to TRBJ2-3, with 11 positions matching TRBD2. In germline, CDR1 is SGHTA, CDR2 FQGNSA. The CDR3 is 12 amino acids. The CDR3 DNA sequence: TGTGCCAGCAGCGCGGGACTAGCGGAAGCAAAGTTT. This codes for CASSAGLAEAKF.

CDR3 amino acids: CASSFNGQETQYF. The CDR3 nucleotides read TGTGCCAGCAGCTTTAACGGCCAAGAGACCCAGTACTTC. The chain couples TRBV7-9 to TRBJ2-5; the D is unclear. The length of the CDR3 is 13 residues. V lost 3 bases and J 1 base, leaving 6 bases between the germline ends. Germline V gene lookup returns CDR1 SEHNR and CDR2 FQNEAQ (reference sequence).

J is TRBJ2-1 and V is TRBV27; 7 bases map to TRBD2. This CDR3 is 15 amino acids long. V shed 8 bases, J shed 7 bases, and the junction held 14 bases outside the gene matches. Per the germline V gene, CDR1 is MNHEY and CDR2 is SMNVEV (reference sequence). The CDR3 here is CASLRISGNSNEQFF. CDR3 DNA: TGTGCCAGCCTGAGGATAAGCGGGAATTCTAATGAGCAGTTCTTC.

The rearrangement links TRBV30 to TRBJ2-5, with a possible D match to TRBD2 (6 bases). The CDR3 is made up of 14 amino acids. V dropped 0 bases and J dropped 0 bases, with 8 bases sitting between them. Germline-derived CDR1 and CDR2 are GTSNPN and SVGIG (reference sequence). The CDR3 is CAWSVGDYQETQYF. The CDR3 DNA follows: TGTGCCTGGAGTGTAGGGGACTACCAAGAGACCCAGTACTTC.